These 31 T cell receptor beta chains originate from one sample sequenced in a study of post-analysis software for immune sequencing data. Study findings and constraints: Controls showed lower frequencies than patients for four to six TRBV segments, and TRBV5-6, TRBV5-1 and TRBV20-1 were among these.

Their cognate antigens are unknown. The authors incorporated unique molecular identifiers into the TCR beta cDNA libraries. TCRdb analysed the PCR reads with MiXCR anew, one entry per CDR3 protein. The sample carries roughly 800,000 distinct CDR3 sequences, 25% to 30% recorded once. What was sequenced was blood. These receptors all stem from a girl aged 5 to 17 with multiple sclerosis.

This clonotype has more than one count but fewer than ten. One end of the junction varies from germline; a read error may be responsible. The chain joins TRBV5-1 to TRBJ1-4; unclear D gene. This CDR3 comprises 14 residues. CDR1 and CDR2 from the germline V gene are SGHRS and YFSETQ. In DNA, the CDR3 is TGCGCCAGCAGCCGGGCCCAGTCTAATGAAAAGCTGTTTTTT. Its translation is CASSRAQSNEKLFF.

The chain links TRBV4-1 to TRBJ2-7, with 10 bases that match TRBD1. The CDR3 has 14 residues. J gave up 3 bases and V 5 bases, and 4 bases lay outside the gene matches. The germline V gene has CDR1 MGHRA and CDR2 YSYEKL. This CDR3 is CASSIGQGVYEQYF. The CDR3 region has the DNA TGCGCCAGCAGCATAGGACAGGGGGTCTACGAGCAGTACTTC.

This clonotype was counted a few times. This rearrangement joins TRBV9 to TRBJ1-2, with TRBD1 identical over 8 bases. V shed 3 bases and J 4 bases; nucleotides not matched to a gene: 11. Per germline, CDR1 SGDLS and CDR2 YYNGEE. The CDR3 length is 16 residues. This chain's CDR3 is CASSGTAQGASYGYTF. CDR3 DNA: TGTGCCAGCAGCGGGACGGCCCAGGGGGCGAGCTATGGCTACACCTTC. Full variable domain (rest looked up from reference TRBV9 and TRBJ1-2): DSGVTQTPKHLITATGQRVTLRCSPRSGDLSVYWYQQSLDQGLQFLIQYYNGEERAKGNILERFSAQQFPDLHSELNLSSLELGDSALYFCASSGTAQGASYGYTFGSGTRLTVV.

The CDR3 region is CAISEGRGRAIMNTEAFF. The CDR3 DNA reads as TGTGCCATCAGTGAGGGTAGGGGGCGGGCGATCATGAACACTGAAGCTTTCTTT. This rearrangement joins TRBV10-3 to TRBJ1-1, with TRBD1 matching 7 bases. Losses at the gene ends were 2 bases for V and 0 bases for J; bases not matched to a gene: 12. Germline lookup yields CDR1 ENHRY and CDR2 SYGVKD. The CDR3 sequence is 18 residues long.

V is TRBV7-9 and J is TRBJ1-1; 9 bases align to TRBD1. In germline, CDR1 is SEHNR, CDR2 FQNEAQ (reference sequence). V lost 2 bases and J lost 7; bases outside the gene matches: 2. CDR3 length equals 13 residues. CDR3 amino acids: CASSLTGQGEAFF. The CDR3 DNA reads TGTGCCAGCAGCTTAACGGGACAGGGTGAAGCTTTCTTT.

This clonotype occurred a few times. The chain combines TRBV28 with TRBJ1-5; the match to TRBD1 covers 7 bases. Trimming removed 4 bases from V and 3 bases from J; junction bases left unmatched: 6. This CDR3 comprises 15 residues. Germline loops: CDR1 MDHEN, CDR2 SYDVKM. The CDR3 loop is CASSSRGDINQPQHF. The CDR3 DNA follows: TGTGCCAGCAGTTCCAGGGGGGACATCAATCAGCCCCAGCATTTT.

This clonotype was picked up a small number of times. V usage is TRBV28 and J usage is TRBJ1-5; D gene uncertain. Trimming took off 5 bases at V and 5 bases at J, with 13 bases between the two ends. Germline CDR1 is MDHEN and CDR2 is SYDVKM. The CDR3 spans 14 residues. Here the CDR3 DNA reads TGTGCCAGCAGTCTCAGCGTGGGGTATCAGCCCCAGCATTTT. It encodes CASSLSVGYQPQHF.

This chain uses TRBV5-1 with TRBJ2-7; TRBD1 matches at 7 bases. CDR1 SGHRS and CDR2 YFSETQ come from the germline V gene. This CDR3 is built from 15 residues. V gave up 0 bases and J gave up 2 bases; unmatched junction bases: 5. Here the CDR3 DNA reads TGCGCCAGCAGCTTGGTTGGGACAGAGCCCTACGAGCAGTACTTC. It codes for CASSLVGTEPYEQYF.

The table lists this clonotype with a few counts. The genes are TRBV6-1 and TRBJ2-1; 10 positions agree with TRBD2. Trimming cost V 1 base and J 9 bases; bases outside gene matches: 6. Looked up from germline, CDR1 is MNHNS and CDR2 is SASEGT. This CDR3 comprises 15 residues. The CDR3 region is CASSEGASGSREQFF. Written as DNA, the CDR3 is TGTGCCAGCAGTGAAGGGGCTAGCGGGAGCCGTGAGCAGTTCTTC.

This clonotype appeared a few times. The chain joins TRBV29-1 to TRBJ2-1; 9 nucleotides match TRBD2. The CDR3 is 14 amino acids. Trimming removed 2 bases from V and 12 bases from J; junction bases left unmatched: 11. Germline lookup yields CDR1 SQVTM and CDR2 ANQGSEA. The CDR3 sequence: CSVESWAGGTWQFF. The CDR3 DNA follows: TGCAGCGTTGAAAGCTGGGCGGGAGGGACGTGGCAGTTCTTC.

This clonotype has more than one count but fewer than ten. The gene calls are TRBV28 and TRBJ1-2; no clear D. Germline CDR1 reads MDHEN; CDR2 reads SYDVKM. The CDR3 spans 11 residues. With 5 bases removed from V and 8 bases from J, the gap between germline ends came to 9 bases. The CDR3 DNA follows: TGTGCCAGCAGTACCGCGGCGGGCTACACCTTC. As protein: CASSTAAGYTF.

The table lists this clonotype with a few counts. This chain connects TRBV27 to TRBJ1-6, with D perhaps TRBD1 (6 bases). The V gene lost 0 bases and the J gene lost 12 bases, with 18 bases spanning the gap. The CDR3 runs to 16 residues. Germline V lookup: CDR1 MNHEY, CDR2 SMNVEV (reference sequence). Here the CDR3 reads CASSLSTRQVEGPLHF. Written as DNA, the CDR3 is TGTGCCAGCAGTTTATCCACAAGACAGGTTGAAGGACCCCTCCACTTT.

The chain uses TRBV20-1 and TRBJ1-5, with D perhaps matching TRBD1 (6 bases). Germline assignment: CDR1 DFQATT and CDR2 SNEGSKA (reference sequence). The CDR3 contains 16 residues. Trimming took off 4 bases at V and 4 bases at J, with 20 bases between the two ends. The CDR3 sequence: CSAKWQGRAGNQPQHF. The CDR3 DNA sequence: TGCAGTGCTAAGTGGCAGGGGCGAGCTGGTAATCAGCCCCAGCATTTT.

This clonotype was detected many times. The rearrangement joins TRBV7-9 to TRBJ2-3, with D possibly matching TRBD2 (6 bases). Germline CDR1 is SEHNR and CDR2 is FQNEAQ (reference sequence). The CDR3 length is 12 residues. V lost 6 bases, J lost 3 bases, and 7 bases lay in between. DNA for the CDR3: TGTGCCAGCAGGGGGGGTACAGATACGCAGTATTTT. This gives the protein CASRGGTDTQYF.

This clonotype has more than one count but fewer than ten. The CDR3 nucleotides are TGTGCCAGCAGCTTCGGGACAGACCATGACTATGGCTACACCTTC. It yields the protein CASSFGTDHDYGYTF. The rearrangement uses TRBV11-1 and TRBJ1-2; 7 nucleotides line up with TRBD1. The V and J ends lost 3 bases and 3 bases, in that order; junction bases with no gene match: 7. CDR1 SGHAT and CDR2 FQDESV come from the germline V gene (reference sequence). The CDR3 runs to 15 residues.

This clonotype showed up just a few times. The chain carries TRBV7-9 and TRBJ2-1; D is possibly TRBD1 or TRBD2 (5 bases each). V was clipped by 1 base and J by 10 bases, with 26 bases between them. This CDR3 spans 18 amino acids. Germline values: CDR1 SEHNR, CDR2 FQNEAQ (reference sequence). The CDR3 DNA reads TGTGCCAGCAGCTTAGTTGGGGCTACCGGGGTGACTCGCAACGAGCAGTTCTTC. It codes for CASSLVGATGVTRNEQFF.

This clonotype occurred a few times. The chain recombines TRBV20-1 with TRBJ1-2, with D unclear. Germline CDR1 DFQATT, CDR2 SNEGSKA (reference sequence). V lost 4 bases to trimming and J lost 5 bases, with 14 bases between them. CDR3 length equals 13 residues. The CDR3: CSAIRIEGYGYTF. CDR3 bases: TGCAGTGCTATACGCATCGAAGGGTATGGCTACACCTTC.

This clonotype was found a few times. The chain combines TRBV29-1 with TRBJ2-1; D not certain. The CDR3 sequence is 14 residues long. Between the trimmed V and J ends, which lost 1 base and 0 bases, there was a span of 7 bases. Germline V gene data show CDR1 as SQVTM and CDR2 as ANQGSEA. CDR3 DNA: TGCAGCGTTGAAGGGGGTCCCTCCTACAATGAGCAGTTCTTC. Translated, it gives CSVEGGPSYNEQFF.

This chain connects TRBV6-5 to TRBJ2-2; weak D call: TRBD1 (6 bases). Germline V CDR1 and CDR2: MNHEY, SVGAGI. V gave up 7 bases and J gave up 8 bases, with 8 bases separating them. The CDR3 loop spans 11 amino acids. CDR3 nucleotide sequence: TGTGCCAGCACCCAGGGGGGGGAGCTGTTTTTT. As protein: CASTQGGELFF.

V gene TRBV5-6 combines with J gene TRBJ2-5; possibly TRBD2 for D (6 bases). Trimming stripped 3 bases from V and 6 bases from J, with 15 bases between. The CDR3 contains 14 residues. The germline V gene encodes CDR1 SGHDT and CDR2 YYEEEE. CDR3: CASSSIGGGKTQYF. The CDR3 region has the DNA TGTGCCAGCAGCTCGATTGGTGGGGGGAAGACCCAGTACTTC.

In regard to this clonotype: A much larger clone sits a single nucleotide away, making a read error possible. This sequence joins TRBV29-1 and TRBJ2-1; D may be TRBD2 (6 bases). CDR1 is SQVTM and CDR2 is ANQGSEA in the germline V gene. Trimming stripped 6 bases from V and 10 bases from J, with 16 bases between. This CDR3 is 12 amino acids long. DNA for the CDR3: TGCAGCGTCAGACTAGGAACCTACGAGCAGTTCTTC. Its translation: CSVRLGTYEQFF.

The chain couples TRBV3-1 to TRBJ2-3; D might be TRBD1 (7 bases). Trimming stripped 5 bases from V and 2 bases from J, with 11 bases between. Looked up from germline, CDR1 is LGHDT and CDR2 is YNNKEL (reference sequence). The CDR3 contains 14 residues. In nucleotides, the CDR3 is TGTGCCAGCAGCTACAGGGGACTCACAGATACGCAGTATTTT. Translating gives CASSYRGLTDTQYF.

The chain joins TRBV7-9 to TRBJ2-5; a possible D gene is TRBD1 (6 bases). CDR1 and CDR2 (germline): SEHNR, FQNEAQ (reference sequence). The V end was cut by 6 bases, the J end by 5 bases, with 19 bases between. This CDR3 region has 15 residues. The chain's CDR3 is CASREAGRGRETQYF. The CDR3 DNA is TGTGCCAGCAGAGAGGCAGGCAGGGGAAGGGAGACCCAGTACTTC.

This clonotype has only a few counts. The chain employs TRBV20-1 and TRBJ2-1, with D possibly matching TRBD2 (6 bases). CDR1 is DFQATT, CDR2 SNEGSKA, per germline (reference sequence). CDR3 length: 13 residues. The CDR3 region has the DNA TGCACCGCAGGTAGCGGCTTCTACAATGAGCAGTTCTTC. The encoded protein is CTAGSGFYNEQFF.

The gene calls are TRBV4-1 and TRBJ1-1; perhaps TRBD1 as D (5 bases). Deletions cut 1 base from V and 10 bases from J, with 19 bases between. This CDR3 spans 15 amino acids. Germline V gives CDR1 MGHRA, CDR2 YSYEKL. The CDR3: CASSQGFHGGSVAFF. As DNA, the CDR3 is TGCGCCAGCAGCCAAGGTTTTCACGGGGGAAGTGTAGCTTTCTTT.

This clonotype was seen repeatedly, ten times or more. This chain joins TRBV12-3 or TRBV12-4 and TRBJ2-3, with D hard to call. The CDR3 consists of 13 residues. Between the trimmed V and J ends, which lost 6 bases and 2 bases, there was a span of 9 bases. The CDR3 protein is CASSSRATDTQYF. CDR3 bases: TGTGCCAGCAGCTCTAGAGCCACAGATACGCAGTATTTT.

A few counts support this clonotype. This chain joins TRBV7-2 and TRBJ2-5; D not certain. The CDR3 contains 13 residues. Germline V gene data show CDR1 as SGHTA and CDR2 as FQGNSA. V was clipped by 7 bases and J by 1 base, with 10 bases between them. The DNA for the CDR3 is TGTGCCAGCACCCCGACATCCCAAGAGACCCAGTACTTC. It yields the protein CASTPTSQETQYF.

CDR3 region: CASSETQRSSEQYF. In nucleotides, the CDR3 is TGTGCCAGCAGTGAAACCCAGCGGTCGAGCGAGCAGTACTTC. This sequence joins TRBV6-1 and TRBJ2-7; D possibly corresponds to TRBD2 (5 bases). Germline CDR1 is MNHNS and CDR2 is SASEGT. There are 14 residues in the CDR3. The V and J ends lost 2 bases and 6 bases respectively, with 14 bases between them.

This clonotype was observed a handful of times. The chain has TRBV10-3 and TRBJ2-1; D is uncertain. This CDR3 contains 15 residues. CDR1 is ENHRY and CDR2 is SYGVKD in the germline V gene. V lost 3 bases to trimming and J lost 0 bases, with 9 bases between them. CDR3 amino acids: CAISDRLSSYNEQFF. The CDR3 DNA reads TGTGCCATCAGTGATAGGCTTAGCTCCTACAATGAGCAGTTCTTC.

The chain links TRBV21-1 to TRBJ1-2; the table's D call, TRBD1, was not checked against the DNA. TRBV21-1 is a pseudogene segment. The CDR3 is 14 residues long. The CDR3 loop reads CAIHNRDPNYGYTF. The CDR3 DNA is TGTGCCATCCATAACCGGGACCCTAACTATGGCTACACCTTC.

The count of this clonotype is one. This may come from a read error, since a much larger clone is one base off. The CDR3 loop reads CSVDRGAPHYEQYF. In nucleotides, the CDR3 is TGCAGCGTTGATCGGGGGGCCCCTCACTACGAGCAGTACTTC. The rearrangement uses TRBV29-1 and TRBJ2-5, with TRBD2 as a possible D gene (7 bases). The J call may not be correct, given that the DNA end is closer to TRBJ2-7. Looked up from germline, CDR1 is SQVTM and CDR2 is ANQGSEA. The CDR3 contains 14 residues.